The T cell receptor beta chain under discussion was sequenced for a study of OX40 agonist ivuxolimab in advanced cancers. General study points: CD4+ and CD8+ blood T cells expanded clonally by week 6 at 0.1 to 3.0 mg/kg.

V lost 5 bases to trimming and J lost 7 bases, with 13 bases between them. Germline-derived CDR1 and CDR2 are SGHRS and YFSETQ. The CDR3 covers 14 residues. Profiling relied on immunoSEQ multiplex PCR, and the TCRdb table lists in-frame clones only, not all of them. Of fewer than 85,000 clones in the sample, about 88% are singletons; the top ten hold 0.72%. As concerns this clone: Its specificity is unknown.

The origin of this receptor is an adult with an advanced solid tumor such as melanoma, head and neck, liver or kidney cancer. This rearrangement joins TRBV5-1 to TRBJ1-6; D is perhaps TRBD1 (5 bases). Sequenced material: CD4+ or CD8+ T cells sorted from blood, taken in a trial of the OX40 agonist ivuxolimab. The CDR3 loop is CASSPDGGNSPLHF. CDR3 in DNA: TGCGCCAGCAGTCCGGACGGGGGAAATTCACCCCTCCACTTT. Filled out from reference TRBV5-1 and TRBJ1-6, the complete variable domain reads KAGVTQTPRYLIKTRGQQVTLSCSPISGHRSVSWYQQTPGQGLQFLFEYFSETQRNKGNFPGRFSGRQFSNSRSEMNVSTLELGDSALYLCASSPDGGNSPLHFGNGTRLTVT.